The text below deals with one TCR beta chain. The target antigen is unknown. TCR beta CDR3 sequences were amplified from RNA transcripts. The HTBI set primed first-round TCR CDR3 RT-PCR. MiXCR, applied by TCRdb to the multiplex PCR reads, yields one record per CDR3 protein. The sample lists about 640,000 distinct CDR3 sequences, about a fifth occurring once. The sample originates from a study of T cells in Graves' hyperthyroidism and ophthalmopathy. Whole-study findings and limits: Most clonotypes expanded in thyroid above 0.001 were likewise present in blood. Ophthalmopathy was separated from stable hyperthyroidism by a 13 V-J model. The model anticipated ophthalmopathy a median around 6 months pre-onset.

Trimming shortened V by 0 bases and J by 6 bases, and 15 bases separated the two germline ends. Germline V gene data show CDR1 as LGHNA and CDR2 as YSLEER. The CDR3 runs to 16 residues. The authors took PBMCs from 9.5 to 10 ml fresh peripheral blood. The sample was blood. The receptor comes from a man younger than 40 with Graves' ophthalmopathy. The chain uses TRBV4-3 and TRBJ2-1; D may be TRBD2 (7 bases). The CDR3, as DNA: TGCGCCAGCAGCCAAGATTGGGGGGGCGCGTTCAATGAGCAGTTCTTC. Amino acids: CASSQDWGGAFNEQFF.